The source of this T cell receptor (beta chain) is a study of blood T cell repertoires in COVID-19. Study information: The United States, Italy and Spain were the sources of the acute and convalescent COVID-19 samples. T cells, B-cell-depleted T cells, or PBMCs supplied cDNA or gDNA.

As handled by the study authors: Estimation of nucleated cell counts relied on the amplification of reference gene primers. TCRdb's table, derived via immunoSEQ multiplex PCR, lists solely in-frame clones and lacks some. V and J calls and clone size are given by that table; D and trimming were obtained from the DNA. This sample carries roughly 200,000 clones, about 83% of them seen once, and the ten largest clones take about 6%. The CDR3 runs to 13 residues. V was clipped by 7 bases and J by 0 bases; unmatched bases: 1. Germline V gene sequence: CDR1 SQVTM, CDR2 ANQGSEA. In assigning cohorts, the study relied on participant-reported clinical history.

Sequencing input: PBMCs or T cells enriched from blood (not recorded which). The clonotype comes from a man aged 40-49 years with acute COVID-19. This chain joins TRBV29-1 and TRBJ1-2; 11 bases line up with TRBD1. CDR3 coding DNA: TGCAGCGGGGGACAGGGGGCTAACTATGGCTACACCTTC. Protein: CSGGQGANYGYTF. Variable domain in full (rest from reference TRBV29-1 and TRBJ1-2): SAVISQKPSRDICQRGTSLTIQCQVDSQVTMMFWYRQQPGQSLTLIATANQGSEATYESGFVIDKFPISRPNLTFSTLTVSNMSPEDSSIYLCSGGQGANYGYTFGSGTRLTVV.